Presented here are 26 T cell receptor beta chains from one specimen sequenced in a study of T cell clonality in common variable immunodeficiency. Assay used: immunoSEQ multiplex PCR; TCRdb lists only in-frame clones, some missing. This sample carries more than 30,000 clones, none of them present only once. Study-level results: Common variable immunodeficiency TCR beta sequences reportedly had fewer deletions and N-nucleotide insertions.

Their cognate antigens are unknown. Specimen: peripheral blood mononuclear cells. All receptors derive from a human donor with common variable immunodeficiency.

In the case of this clone: Read coverage stops 3 residues before the CDR3 terminus; the germline J gene supplies the remainder. The chain combines TRBV30 with TRBJ1-1; 8 bases are a match to TRBD1. V was pared by 6 bases and J by 0 bases, with 6 bases of the junction left unmatched. Germline V gives CDR1 GTSNPN, CDR2 SVGIG (reference sequence). The CDR3 has 14 residues. CDR3 bases read: TGTGCCTGTGGGACAGGACCTATGAACACTGAA. It encodes CACGTGPMNTE. Given in full, the CDR3 is CACGTGPMNTEAFF.

Points on this clone: The CDR3 end falls 3 residues outside the read, so it is completed with the germline J gene. The V and J genes are TRBV20-1 and TRBJ2-5, with TRBD2 matching 14 bases. Germline CDR1 reads DFQATT; CDR2 reads SNEGSKA (reference sequence). Unmatched junction bases numbered 4, after V lost 5 bases and J lost 2 bases. The CDR3 is 15 amino acids. CDR3 DNA, as far as it was read: TGCAGTGCTCCCGGACTAGCGGGAGGACAAGAGACC. The encoded protein is CSAPGLAGGQET. The CDR3 in its entirety is CSAPGLAGGQETQYF.

As to this clone: The read stops 3 residues short of the end of the CDR3; the missing end is completed from the germline J gene. V and J are TRBV19 and TRBJ1-6, with D perhaps matching TRBD1 (5 bases). Trimming pared 5 bases from V and 8 bases from J, leaving 16 bases between. This CDR3 comprises 15 residues. Germline CDR1 LNHDA, CDR2 SQIVND (reference sequence). CDR3 bases read: TGTGCCAGTAGTTTCCGGGACTCTATAGATTCACCC. Residues: CASSFRDSIDSP. The CDR3 in full is CASSFRDSIDSPLHF.

Notes on this clone: Sequencing ends 3 residues short of the CDR3 end; the germline J gene provides the rest. The V call is TRBV20-1, the J call TRBJ2-1, with 7 bases fitting TRBD1. Germline V gives CDR1 DFQATT, CDR2 SNEGSKA (reference sequence). The trim removed 6 bases at V and 5 bases at J, leaving 7 bases unmatched. The CDR3 loop spans 13 amino acids. This CDR3 reads CSAERGRHNEQFF. CDR3 DNA (partial): TGCAGTGCAGAAAGGGGGCGGCACAATGAG.

In this sample, this clone turned up a few times. The read terminates 3 residues ahead of where the CDR3 ends, so the germline J gene completes it. This chain connects TRBV19 to TRBJ1-6; D is possibly TRBD1 (5 bases). Germline CDR1 and CDR2: LNHDA and SQIVND (reference sequence). Trimming stripped 9 bases from V and 5 bases from J, with 11 bases between. CDR3 length: 13 amino acids. The part of the CDR3 DNA that was read is TGTGCCAGCAGCTTACAGGATAATTCACCC. This gives the protein CASSLQDNSP. The full CDR3 protein reads CASSLQDNSPLHF.

This clone was counted between two and nine times. Read sequence stops 3 residues before the CDR3 end, and the germline J gene provides the missing end. The genes are TRBV2 and TRBJ2-7; the D gene is possibly TRBD1 (6 bases). CDR1 SNHLY and CDR2 FYNNEI come from the germline V gene. V shed 2 bases and J shed 3 bases, with 17 bases lying between them. This CDR3 spans 16 amino acids. Here the CDR3 reads CASSENPWDKIYEQYF. Incomplete CDR3 DNA: TGTGCCAGCAGTGAAAATCCCTGGGACAAAATCTACGAG.

This clone was seen more than once but under ten times. Read data end 3 residues before the CDR3 end; the end is taken from the germline J gene. The V and J genes are TRBV6-2 or TRBV6-3 and TRBJ1-2, with unresolved D. CDR3 length: 13 amino acids. Germline V gene data show CDR1 as MNHEY and CDR2 as SVGEGT. V was trimmed by 8 bases and J by 3 bases, leaving 13 bases between them. CDR3 sequence reads: CASSPEGDYGYTF. Incomplete CDR3 DNA: TGTGCCAGCTCCCCGGAGGGTGACTATGGC.

This clone was counted a few times. The read ends 3 residues shy of where the CDR3 ends; the end is completed using the germline J gene. This chain links TRBV11-3 with TRBJ2-1, with D unclear. With 2 bases removed from V and 0 bases from J, the gap between germline ends came to 8 bases. CDR3 length: 15 residues. The germline V gene encodes CDR1 SGHNT and CDR2 YENEEA. Partial CDR3 DNA: TGTGCCAGCAGCTTAATTACCAGCTCCTACAATGAG. Protein: CASSLITSSYNE. The whole CDR3 is CASSLITSSYNEQFF.

In its sample, this clone was seen a few times. The CDR3 loop is CASTTIGGNQPQHF. CDR3 DNA, as far as it was read: TGTGCCAGTACCACGATCGGGGGGAATCAGCCC. The rearrangement uses TRBV19 and TRBJ1-5, with D perhaps TRBD1 (5 bases). The read is 3 residues too short to cover the CDR3 end, so that end is filled in from the germline J gene. The V gene's germline CDR1 is LNHDA and CDR2 SQIVND (reference sequence). This CDR3 region has 14 residues. Trimming removed 7 bases at V and 4 bases at J, with 14 bases between.

This clone was seen only a few times. Read sequence stops 3 residues before the CDR3 end, and the germline J gene provides the missing end. The chain joins TRBV7-6 to TRBJ2-7; 8 positions agree with TRBD2. Germline trimming cut 1 base from V and 2 bases from J; bases unmatched to any gene: 4. The CDR3 loop spans 15 amino acids. CDR1 and CDR2 (germline): SGHVS, FNYEAQ. The CDR3 DNA, read in part, is TGTGCCAGCAGCTTAGGTGGACTAGCCGCCTACGAG. It encodes CASSLGGLAAYE. The CDR3 reads in full as CASSLGGLAAYEQYF.

A remark on this clone: The CDR3 goes on 3 residues after the read ends, and that part is filled in from the germline J gene. The V and J genes are TRBV19 and TRBJ2-3; tentative D call: TRBD1 (6 bases). The CDR3 covers 15 residues. CDR1 is LNHDA and CDR2 is SQIVND in the germline V gene (reference sequence). Deletions cut 4 bases from V and 3 bases from J, with 14 bases between. CDR3 DNA, as far as it was read: TGTGCCAGTAGTACCCCAGGGGCGGTGACAGATACG. This codes for CASSTPGAVTDT. The entire CDR3 sequence reads CASSTPGAVTDTQYF.

About this clone itself: The CDR3 extends 3 residues past the end of the read, so its final part is completed from the germline J gene. The chain has TRBV20-1 and TRBJ2-7; D possibly corresponds to TRBD1 (6 bases). The V and J ends lost 6 bases and 2 bases respectively, with 17 bases between them. The CDR3 is 14 amino acids. Germline CDR1 is DFQATT and CDR2 is SNEGSKA (reference sequence). The DNA read from the CDR3 is TGCAGTGCCAGGGGTAGCGATCGCACCTACGAG. Protein sequence: CSARGSDRTYE. In full, the CDR3 reads CSARGSDRTYEQYF.

This clone was detected a few times. The CDR3 is cut off 3 residues early in the read; its end comes from the germline J gene. This chain joins TRBV19 and TRBJ2-2, with a weak D call TRBD2 (5 bases). Deletions cut 6 bases from V and 2 bases from J, with 19 bases between. The CDR3 is 17 amino acids. Germline CDR1 reads LNHDA; CDR2 reads SQIVND (reference sequence). The CDR3 bases that were read are TGTGCCAGTAGCCGAAGAGGGCGAAACCTCAACACCGGGGAG. Its protein is CASSRRGRNLNTGE. The CDR3 as a whole reads CASSRRGRNLNTGELFF. Together with reference TRBV19 and TRBJ2-2, the CDR3 gives the full variable domain: DGGITQSPKYLFRKEGQNVTLSCEQNLNHDAMYWYRQDPGQGLRLIYYSQIVNDFQKGDIAEGYSVSREKKESFPLTVTSAQKNPTAFYLCASSRRGRNLNTGELFFGEGSRLTVL.

This clone appeared many times. The read halts 3 residues ahead of the CDR3 end, with the missing end drawn from the germline J gene. The chain carries TRBV14 and TRBJ2-1; tentative D call: TRBD2 (6 bases). Trimming shortened V by 2 bases and J by 9 bases, and 17 bases separated the two germline ends. Per the germline V gene, CDR1 is SGHDN and CDR2 is FVKESK. This CDR3 has 15 residues. The CDR3 is CASSQWVGGGAEQFF. The CDR3 DNA, read in part, is TGTGCCAGCAGCCAATGGGTGGGAGGAGGGGCTGAG.

This clone was found a few times. The CDR3 end lies 3 residues beyond the end of the read and is filled in from the germline J gene. The rearrangement links TRBV19 to TRBJ2-5; no firm D call. Deletions cut 5 bases from V and 7 bases from J, with 11 bases between. The CDR3 sequence is 12 residues long. Germline lookup yields CDR1 LNHDA and CDR2 SQIVND (reference sequence). The CDR3 loop is CASSFVSGTQYF. Partial CDR3 DNA: TGTGCCAGTAGTTTCGTTTCGGGGACC.

This clone occurred a few times. The read comes to an end 3 residues before the CDR3 does, leaving the germline J gene to fill in the end. The rearrangement uses TRBV2 and TRBJ2-5; 10 bases are shared with TRBD2. V lost 4 bases and J lost 1; bases outside the gene matches: 6. Germline V gene lookup returns CDR1 SNHLY and CDR2 FYNNEI. The CDR3 length is 16 residues. CDR3 DNA, as far as it was read: TGTGCCAGCAGTGTTATACTAGCGGGACTCCAAGAGACC. Translating it yields CASSVILAGLQET. The CDR3 as a whole reads CASSVILAGLQETQYF. The complete variable domain, with remaining parts taken from reference TRBV2 and TRBJ2-5, reads EPEVTQTPSHQVTQMGQEVILRCVPISNHLYFYWYRQILGQKVEFLVSFYNNEISEKSEIFDDQFSVERPDGSNFTLKIRSTKLEDSAMYFCASSVILAGLQETQYFGPGTRLLVL.

Ten or more counts support this clone. The read is 3 residues too short to cover the CDR3 end, so that end is filled in from the germline J gene. V is TRBV12-3 or TRBV12-4 and J is TRBJ2-2, with TRBD1 identical over 8 bases. The length of the CDR3 is 13 residues. J was trimmed by 4 bases and V by 7 bases; bases with no gene match: 2. The covered CDR3 bases are TGTGCCAGCAAGACAGGGGCCACCGGGGAG. It translates to CASKTGATGE. The full-length CDR3 reads as CASKTGATGELFF.

This clone was seen many times. The read is 3 residues too short to cover the CDR3 end, so that end is filled in from the germline J gene. The chain is built from TRBV20-1 and TRBJ2-1; 8 bases align to TRBD2. This CDR3 has 13 residues. The ends lost 3 bases at V and 9 bases at J; junction bases unmatched: 7. The germline gives CDR1 DFQATT, CDR2 SNEGSKA (reference sequence). This chain's CDR3 is CSASSGSRSEQFF. The sequenced CDR3 bases are TGCAGTGCTAGCAGCGGGAGTCGTAGTGAG.

A remark on this clone: The sequenced fragment ends 3 residues before the CDR3 boundary, so the rest is inferred from the germline J gene. The chain joins TRBV7-2 to TRBJ1-2; possible D gene TRBD1, 6 bases. Looked up from germline, CDR1 is SGHTA and CDR2 is FQGNSA. The CDR3 runs to 13 residues. Partial CDR3 DNA: TGTGCCAGCAGCCAAAGGGGGGGTTTGGGC. Amino acid sequence: CASSQRGGLG. The CDR3 as a whole reads CASSQRGGLGYTF.

In this sample, this clone turned up a few times. The observed sequence ends 3 residues before the CDR3 terminus, with the missing tail filled in from the germline J gene. The chain recombines TRBV11-3 with TRBJ2-1; TRBD2 aligns across 12 bases. CDR3 size: 15 residues. The ends lost 5 bases at V and 9 bases at J; junction bases unmatched: 8. Germline V CDR1 and CDR2: SGHNT, YENEEA. The CDR3 is CASSPLAGGRGEQFF. Partial CDR3 DNA: TGTGCCAGCAGCCCCCTAGCGGGAGGGCGGGGTGAG.

This clone has only a few counts. Read sequence stops 3 residues before the CDR3 end, and the germline J gene provides the missing end. The rearrangement joins TRBV20-1 to TRBJ2-5; no reliable D call. This CDR3 contains 13 residues. Looked up from germline, CDR1 is DFQATT and CDR2 is SNEGSKA (reference sequence). V shed 3 bases and J shed 2 bases, with 10 bases lying between them. CDR3 DNA (partial): TGCAGTGCTAGTAGGGCCACACAAGAGACC. Translation gives CSASRATQET. The whole CDR3 sequence is CSASRATQETQYF.

Of note for this clone: The read halts 3 residues ahead of the CDR3 end, with the missing end drawn from the germline J gene. The V call is TRBV2, the J call TRBJ2-1; 9 positions agree with TRBD1. The CDR3 spans 15 residues. Germline V gene data show CDR1 as SNHLY and CDR2 as FYNNEI. After removal of 8 bases from V and 9 bases from J, the junction contained 14 bases not matched to a gene. The CDR3 bases that were read are TGTGCCAGCGGACAGGGACAGGGATATCGCACTGAG. Translating it yields CASGQGQGYRTE. The whole CDR3 sequence reads CASGQGQGYRTEQFF.

About this clone: The CDR3 goes on 3 residues after the read ends, and that part is filled in from the germline J gene. The chain links TRBV18 to TRBJ2-1, with TRBD1 as a possible D gene (5 bases). CDR1 is KGHSH and CDR2 is LQKENI in the germline V gene. The CDR3 runs 15 residues. Deletions cut 4 bases from V and 8 bases from J, with 18 bases between. The covered CDR3 bases are TGTGCCAGCTCACACTTGACAGTCCGGCCCGATGAG. Translation gives CASSHLTVRPDE. The CDR3 reads in full as CASSHLTVRPDEQFF.

This clone was seen a handful of times. Sequencing ends 3 residues short of the CDR3 end; the germline J gene provides the rest. J is TRBJ2-2 and V is TRBV11-3, with a tentative D call TRBD1 (6 bases). Germline CDR1 SGHNT, CDR2 YENEEA. V was shortened by 11 bases and J by 7 bases, with 17 bases between the two germline ends. CDR3 length: 13 residues. The CDR3 reads CAVNRELGGELFF. The CDR3 DNA, read in part, is TGTGCCGTCAACAGGGAGTTGGGCGGGGAG.

This clone was picked up many times. The missing CDR3 end, 3 residues past where the read stops, is filled in from the germline J gene. The chain links TRBV6-2 or TRBV6-3 to TRBJ2-1; tentatively, D is TRBD1 (6 bases). CDR1 is MNHEY, CDR2 SVGEGT, per germline. The CDR3 length is 14 residues. Trimming shortened V by 5 bases and J by 6 bases, and 14 bases separated the two germline ends. This chain's CDR3 is CASSRQGMSNEQFF. The covered CDR3 bases are TGTGCCAGCAGTAGGCAGGGGATGTCCAATGAG.

This clone came up a few times. This CDR3 reads CATTGVAGHYEQYF. CDR3 DNA, as far as it was read: TGTGCCACGACAGGCGTAGCGGGCCACTACGAG. This chain connects TRBV10-3 to TRBJ2-7, with D tentatively TRBD2 (7 bases). The read terminates 3 residues ahead of where the CDR3 ends, so the germline J gene completes it. The CDR3 runs 14 residues. Trimming shortened V by 10 bases and J by 3 bases, and 19 bases separated the two germline ends. Germline-derived CDR1 and CDR2 are ENHRY and SYGVKD.